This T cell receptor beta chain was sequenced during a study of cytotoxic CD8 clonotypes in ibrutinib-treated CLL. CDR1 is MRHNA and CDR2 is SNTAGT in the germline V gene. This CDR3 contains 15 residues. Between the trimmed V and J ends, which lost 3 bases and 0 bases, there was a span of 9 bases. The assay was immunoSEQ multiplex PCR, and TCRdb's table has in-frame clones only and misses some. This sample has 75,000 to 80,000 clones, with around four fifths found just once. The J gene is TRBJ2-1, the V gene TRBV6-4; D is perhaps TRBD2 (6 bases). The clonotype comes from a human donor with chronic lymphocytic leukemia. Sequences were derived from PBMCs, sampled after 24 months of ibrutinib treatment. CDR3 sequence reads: CASSEQGGSYNEQFF. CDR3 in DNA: TGTGCCAGCAGTGAGCAGGGAGGCTCCTACAATGAGCAGTTCTTC.